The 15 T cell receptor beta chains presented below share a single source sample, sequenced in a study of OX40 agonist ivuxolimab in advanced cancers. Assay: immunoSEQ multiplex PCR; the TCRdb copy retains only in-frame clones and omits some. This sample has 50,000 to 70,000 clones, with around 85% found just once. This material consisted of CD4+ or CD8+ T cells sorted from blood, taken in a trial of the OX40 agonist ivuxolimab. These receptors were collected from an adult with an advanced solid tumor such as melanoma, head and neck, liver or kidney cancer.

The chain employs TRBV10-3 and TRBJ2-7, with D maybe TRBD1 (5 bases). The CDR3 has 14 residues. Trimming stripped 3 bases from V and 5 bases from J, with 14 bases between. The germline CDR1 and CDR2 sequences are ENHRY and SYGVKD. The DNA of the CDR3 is TGTGCCATCAGTGAAGCCCAGGGATCCCACGAGCAGTACTTC. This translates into CAISEAQGSHEQYF.

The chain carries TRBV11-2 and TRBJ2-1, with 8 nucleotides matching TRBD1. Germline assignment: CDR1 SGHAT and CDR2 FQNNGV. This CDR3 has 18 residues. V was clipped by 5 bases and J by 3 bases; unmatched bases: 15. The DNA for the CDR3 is TGTGCCAGCAGCCTCGATTTCCGGACAGGGAGGATCTACAATGAGCAGTTCTTC. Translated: CASSLDFRTGRIYNEQFF.

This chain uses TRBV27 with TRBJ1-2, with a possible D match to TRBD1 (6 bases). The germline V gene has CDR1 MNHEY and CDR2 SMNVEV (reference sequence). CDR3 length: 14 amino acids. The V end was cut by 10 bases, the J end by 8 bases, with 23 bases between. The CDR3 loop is CATTQQGGYGGYTF. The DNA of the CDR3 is TGTGCCACCACCCAACAGGGCGGTTACGGGGGCTACACCTTC.

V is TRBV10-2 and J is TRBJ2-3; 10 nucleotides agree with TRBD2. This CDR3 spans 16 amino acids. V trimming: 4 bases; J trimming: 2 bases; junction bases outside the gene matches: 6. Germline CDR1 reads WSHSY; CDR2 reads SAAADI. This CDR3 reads CASSVPLAGDTDTQYF. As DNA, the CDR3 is TGCGCCAGCAGTGTTCCGCTAGCGGGAGACACAGATACGCAGTATTTT.

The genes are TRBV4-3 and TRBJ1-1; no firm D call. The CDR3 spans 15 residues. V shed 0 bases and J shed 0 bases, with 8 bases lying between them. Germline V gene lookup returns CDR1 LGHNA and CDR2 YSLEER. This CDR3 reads CASSQDSSMNTEAFF. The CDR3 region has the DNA TGCGCCAGCAGCCAAGACAGCTCAATGAACACTGAAGCTTTCTTT.

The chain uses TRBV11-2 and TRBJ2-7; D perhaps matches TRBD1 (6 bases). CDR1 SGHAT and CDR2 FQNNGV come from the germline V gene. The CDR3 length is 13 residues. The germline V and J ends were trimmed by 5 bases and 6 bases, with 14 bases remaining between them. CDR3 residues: CASSHGQSGEQYF. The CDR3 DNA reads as TGTGCCAGCAGCCATGGACAGTCGGGCGAGCAGTACTTC. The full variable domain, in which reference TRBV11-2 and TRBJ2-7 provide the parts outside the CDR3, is EAGVAQSPRYKIIEKRQSVAFWCNPISGHATLYWYQQILGQGPKLLIQFQNNGVVDDSQLPKDRFSAERLKGVDSTLKIQPAKLEDSAVYLCASSHGQSGEQYFGPGTRLTVT.

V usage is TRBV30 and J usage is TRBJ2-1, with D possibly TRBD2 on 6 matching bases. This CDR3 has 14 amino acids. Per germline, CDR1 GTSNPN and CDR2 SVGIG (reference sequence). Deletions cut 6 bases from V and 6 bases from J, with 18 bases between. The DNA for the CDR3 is TGTGCCTGCCGGTTAGGTCGGAGGGGCAATGAGCAGTTCTTC. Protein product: CACRLGRRGNEQFF.

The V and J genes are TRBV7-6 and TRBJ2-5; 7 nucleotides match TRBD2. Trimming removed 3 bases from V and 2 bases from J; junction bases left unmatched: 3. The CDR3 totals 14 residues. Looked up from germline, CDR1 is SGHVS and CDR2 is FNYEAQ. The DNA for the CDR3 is TGTGCCAGCAGCTTCCGCGGGGGTCAAGAGACCCAGTACTTC. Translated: CASSFRGGQETQYF.

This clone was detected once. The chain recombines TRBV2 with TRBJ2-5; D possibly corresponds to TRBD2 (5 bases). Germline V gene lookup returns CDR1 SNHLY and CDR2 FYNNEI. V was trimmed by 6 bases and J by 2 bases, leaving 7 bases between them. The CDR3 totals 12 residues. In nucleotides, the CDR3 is TGTGCCAGCAGGATAGCGCAAGAGACCCAGTACTTC. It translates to CASRIAQETQYF.

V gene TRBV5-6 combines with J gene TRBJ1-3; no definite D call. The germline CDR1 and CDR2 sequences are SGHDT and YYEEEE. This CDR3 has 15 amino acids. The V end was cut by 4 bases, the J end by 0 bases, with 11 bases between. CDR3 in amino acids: CASSPWLDSGNTIYF. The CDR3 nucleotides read TGTGCCAGCAGCCCCTGGTTGGACTCTGGAAACACCATATATTTT.

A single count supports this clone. The CDR3 DNA follows: TGTGCTAGTGGTTTGGTACTCGAAACAAGTGGGCACTATGGCTACACCTTC. As protein: CASGLVLETSGHYGYTF. This sequence joins TRBV12-5 and TRBJ1-2; the D is unclear. CDR1 LGHNT and CDR2 FRNRAP come from the germline V gene. Trimming shortened V by 0 bases and J by 3 bases, and 17 bases separated the two germline ends. The CDR3 runs 17 residues.

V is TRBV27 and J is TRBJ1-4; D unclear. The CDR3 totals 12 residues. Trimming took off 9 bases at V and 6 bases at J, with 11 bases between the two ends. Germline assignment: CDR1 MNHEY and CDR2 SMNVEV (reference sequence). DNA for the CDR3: TGTGCCAGTCAAGGGATAGATGAAAAACTGTTTTTT. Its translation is CASQGIDEKLFF.

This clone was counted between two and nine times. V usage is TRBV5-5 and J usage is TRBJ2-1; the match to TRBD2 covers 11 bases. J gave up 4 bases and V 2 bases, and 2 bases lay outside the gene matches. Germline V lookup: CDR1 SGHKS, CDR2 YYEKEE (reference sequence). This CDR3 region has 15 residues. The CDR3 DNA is TGTGCCAGCAGCTTTGGACTAGCGGGTTACAATGAGCAGTTCTTC. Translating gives CASSFGLAGYNEQFF.

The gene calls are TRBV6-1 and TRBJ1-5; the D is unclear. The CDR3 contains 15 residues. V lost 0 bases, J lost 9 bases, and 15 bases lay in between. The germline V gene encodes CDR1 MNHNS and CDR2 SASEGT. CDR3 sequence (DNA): TGTGCCAGCAGTGAAGCGAGCGGAGGAGGTGGGCCCCAGCATTTT. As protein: CASSEASGGGGPQHF.

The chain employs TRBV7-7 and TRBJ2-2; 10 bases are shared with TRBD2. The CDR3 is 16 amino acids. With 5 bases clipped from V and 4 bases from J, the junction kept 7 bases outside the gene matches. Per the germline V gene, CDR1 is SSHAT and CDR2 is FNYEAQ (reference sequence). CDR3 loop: CASSPTLAGVTGELFF. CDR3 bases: TGTGCCAGCAGCCCAACTCTAGCGGGGGTCACCGGGGAGCTGTTTTTT.